This TCR beta chain was documented in a study of blood T cell repertoires in COVID-19. Study-wide background: Sample material is recorded as cDNA or gDNA derived from T cells, B-cell-depleted T cells, or PBMCs.

As handled by the study authors: The assay estimated nucleated cells by amplifying reference gene primers. Sequenced by immunoSEQ multiplex PCR; TCRdb stores in-frame clones only, minus some. D and trimming come from the DNA, and the V and J calls and clone size come from that table. The sample shows 250,000 to 300,000 clones, around 89% of them seen only once. This CDR3 region has 15 residues. Germline V CDR1 and CDR2: LNHDA, SQIVND (reference sequence). J gave up 2 bases and V 7 bases, and 10 bases lay outside the gene matches. The sequencing sample was made of PBMCs or T cells enriched from blood (not recorded which). The TCR comes from a man aged 40-55 years who had recovered from COVID-19. This chain links TRBV19 with TRBJ1-2; 7 bases line up with TRBD1. CDR3 sequence: CASNLGTVRNYGYTF. CDR3 in DNA: TGTGCCAGTAACTTAGGGACAGTAAGAAACTATGGCTACACCTTC.